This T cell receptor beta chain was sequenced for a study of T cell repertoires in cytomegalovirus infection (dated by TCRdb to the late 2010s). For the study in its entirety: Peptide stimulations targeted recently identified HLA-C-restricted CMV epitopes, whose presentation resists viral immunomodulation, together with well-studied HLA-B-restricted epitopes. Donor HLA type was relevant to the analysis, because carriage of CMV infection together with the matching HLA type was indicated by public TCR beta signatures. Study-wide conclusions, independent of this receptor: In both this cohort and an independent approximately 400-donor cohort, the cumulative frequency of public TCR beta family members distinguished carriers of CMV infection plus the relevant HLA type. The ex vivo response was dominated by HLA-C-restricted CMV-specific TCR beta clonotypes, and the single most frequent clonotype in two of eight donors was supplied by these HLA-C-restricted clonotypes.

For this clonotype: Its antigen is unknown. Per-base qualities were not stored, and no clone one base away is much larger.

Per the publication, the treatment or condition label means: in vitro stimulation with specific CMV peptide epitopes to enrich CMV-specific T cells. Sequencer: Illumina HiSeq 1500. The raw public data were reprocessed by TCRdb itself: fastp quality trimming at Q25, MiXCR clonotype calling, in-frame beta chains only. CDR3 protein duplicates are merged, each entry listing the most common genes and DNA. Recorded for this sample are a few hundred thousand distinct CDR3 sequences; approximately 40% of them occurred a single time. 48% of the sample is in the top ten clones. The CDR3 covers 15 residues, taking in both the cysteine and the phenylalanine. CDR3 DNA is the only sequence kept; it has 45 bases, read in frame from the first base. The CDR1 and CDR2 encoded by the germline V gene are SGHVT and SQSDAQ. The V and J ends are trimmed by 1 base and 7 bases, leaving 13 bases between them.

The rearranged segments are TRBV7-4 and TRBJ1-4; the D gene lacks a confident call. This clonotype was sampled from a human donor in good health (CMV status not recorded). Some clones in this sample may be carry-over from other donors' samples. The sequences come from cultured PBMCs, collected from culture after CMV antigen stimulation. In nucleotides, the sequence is TGTGCCAGCAGCTTAGTAGTTCGGGGAGCTGAAAAACTGTTTTTT. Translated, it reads CASSLVVRGAEKLFF.